This T cell receptor (beta chain) is drawn from a study of blood T cell repertoires in COVID-19. Across the whole study: Material from acute and convalescent COVID-19 was sourced from the United States, Italy and Spain.

Germline loops: CDR1 SGHTA, CDR2 FQGTGA. V was trimmed by 1 base and J by 8 bases, leaving 12 bases between them. The CDR3 is 15 residues long. Sequencing was performed with immunoSEQ multiplex PCR; in TCRdb, only in-frame clones are kept and a portion is missing. The sample carries 450,000 or so clones, roughly nine tenths recorded once. The sequenced sample was peripheral blood. This sequence originates from a man aged 18 to 30 with COVID-19, enrolled during active disease. The chain has TRBV7-3 and TRBJ1-6; TRBD1 is a possible D gene (5 bases). The CDR3: CASSLIPGWDSPLHF. CDR3 nucleotides: TGTGCCAGCAGCTTAATCCCAGGGTGGGATTCACCCCTCCACTTT.